This TCR beta chain derives from a study of beta chain features in type 1 diabetes. About the study: Sorted cells, 107,917,701 in number, were examined across all samples.

This clone was picked up a small number of times. Every bit of the isolated RNA underwent reverse transcription, so sequencing read expressed TCRB transcripts. The protocol was immunoSEQ multiplex PCR, while the TCRdb copy is restricted to in-frame clones and leaves out a portion. The data show more than 150,000 clones, over 8.5% seen once. The V gene's germline CDR1 is LGHNA and CDR2 YSLEER. CDR3 length equals 20 residues. V gave up 1 base and J gave up 0 bases; unmatched junction bases: 17. Purity exceeding 95% was reached by all sorted populations. Source material: central memory CD4+ T cells from blood. The chain combines TRBV4-3 with TRBJ2-5; 7 bases map to TRBD1. The receptor was derived from a man between 18 and 29 years old in good health. The CDR3 region is CASSQALSGTASSHQETQYF. The CDR3 region has the DNA TGCGCCAGCAGCCAAGCCCTTTCAGGGACAGCCAGCTCCCACCAAGAGACCCAGTACTTC.